The 6 T cell receptor beta chains below were found in one sample sequenced in a study of blood T cell dynamics during melanoma immunotherapy. Sample time point: week 3, after first cycle of checkpoint inhibitor. Sequenced by immunoSEQ multiplex PCR; TCRdb stores in-frame clones only, minus some. The sample has 13,000 or so clones, approximately 90% seen once. Sequenced here: blood, sampled from a patient treated with checkpoint blockade. These TCRs come from a human donor with melanoma.

This sequence joins TRBV7-8 and TRBJ1-1, with TRBD1 matching over 7 bases. The length of the CDR3 is 15 residues. V shed 5 bases, J shed 5 bases, and the junction held 11 bases outside the gene matches. From germline, CDR1 is SGHVS and CDR2 FQNEAQ. The CDR3 sequence: CASSPETGRGTEAFF. Written as DNA, the CDR3 is TGTGCCAGCAGCCCAGAGACAGGGAGGGGTACTGAAGCTTTCTTT.

The CDR3 DNA sequence: TGTGCCAGCAGCTTGGGAGGGGCGGGCACCGGGGAGCTGTTTTTT. Translation gives CASSLGGAGTGELFF. The chain uses TRBV7-3 and TRBJ2-2, with 7 positions matching TRBD2. CDR1 and CDR2 from the germline V gene are SGHTA and FQGTGA. The CDR3 loop spans 15 amino acids. V lost 3 bases and J lost 4; bases outside the gene matches: 5.

The chain's CDR3 is CASTGDTTYEQYF. Here the CDR3 DNA reads TGTGCCAGCACCGGGGACACCACCTACGAGCAGTACTTC. The genes are TRBV5-4 and TRBJ2-7; D might be TRBD1 (6 bases). The CDR3 loop spans 13 amino acids. The ends were cut back, 6 bases at V and 2 bases at J, with 12 bases in the middle. Per germline, CDR1 SGHNT and CDR2 YYREEE (reference sequence). Drawing the rest from reference TRBV5-4 and TRBJ2-7, the complete variable domain is ETGVTQSPTHLIKTRGQQVTLRCSSQSGHNTVSWYQQALGQGPQFIFQYYREEENGRGNFPPRFSGLQFPNYSSELNVNALELDDSALYLCASTGDTTYEQYFGPGTRLTVT.

The chain employs TRBV6-4 and TRBJ2-7, with D perhaps matching TRBD2 (6 bases). Trimming left V 5 bases short and J 4 bases short, with 12 bases between. The CDR3 is 13 residues long. Per the germline V gene, CDR1 is MRHNA and CDR2 is SNTAGT. DNA for the CDR3: TGTGCCAGCAGTACGGACCGGGGGTACGAGCAGTACTTC. Residues: CASSTDRGYEQYF.

The chain is built from TRBV6-5 and TRBJ1-2; no clear D gene. The CDR3 is 11 residues long. Between the trimmed V and J ends, which lost 6 bases and 7 bases, there was a span of 9 bases. The germline V gene has CDR1 MNHEY and CDR2 SVGAGI. CDR3 nucleotides: TGTGCCAGCAGCACAGAGAGTGGCTACACCTTC. As protein: CASSTESGYTF.

This clone was counted a few times. The V gene is TRBV5-4, the J gene TRBJ1-2; D unclear. The CDR3 has 12 residues. Germline V gene data show CDR1 as SGHNT and CDR2 as YYREEE (reference sequence). Trimming stripped 0 bases from V and 10 bases from J, with 10 bases between. Here the CDR3 DNA reads TGTGCCAGCAGCTTGGTTGAGGTCGACTACACCTTC. Its translation: CASSLVEVDYTF.